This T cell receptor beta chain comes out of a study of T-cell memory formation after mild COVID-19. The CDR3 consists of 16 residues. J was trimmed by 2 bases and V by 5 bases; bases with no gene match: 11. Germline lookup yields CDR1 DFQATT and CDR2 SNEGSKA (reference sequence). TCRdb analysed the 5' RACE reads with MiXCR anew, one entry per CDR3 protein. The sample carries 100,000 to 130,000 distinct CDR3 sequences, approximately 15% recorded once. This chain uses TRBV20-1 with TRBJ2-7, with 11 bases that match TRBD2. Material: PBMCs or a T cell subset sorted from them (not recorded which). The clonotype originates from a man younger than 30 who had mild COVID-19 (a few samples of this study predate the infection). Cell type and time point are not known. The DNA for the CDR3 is TGCAGTGCTGGGGGACTAGCGGAAAAACTTACCTACGAGCAGTACTTC. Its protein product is CSAGGLAEKLTYEQYF.